The clone carrying this T cell receptor beta chain was seen many times. These data originate in a study of metastatic and nonmetastatic thyroid tumors. TCRdb re-clonotyped the PCR reads via MiXCR. This sample yields about 32,000 clones, of which approximately 25% are seen a single time; 7% to 10% belongs to the top ten. Every patient was untreated before thyroid surgery. The CDR3 consists of 15 residues. Trimming at V came to 7 bases and at J to 7 bases, leaving 12 bases not matched to a gene. Germline V gene data show CDR1 as MDHEN and CDR2 as SYDVKM. The receptor was derived from a female donor with papillary thyroid cancer or a benign thyroid nodule (not recorded which). Some clones in this sample may be carry-over from other donors' samples. V is TRBV28 and J is TRBJ1-5, with TRBD1 matching over 8 bases. Material for sequencing was blood. The CDR3, as DNA: TGTGCCAGCACGATGACAGGGGCAGTGAGGCAGCCCCAGCATTTT. Amino acid sequence: CASTMTGAVRQPQHF.